This TCR beta chain comes out of a study of tumor-infiltrating lymphocytes in primary liver carcinoma. Regarding the study as a whole: Reduced overlap was seen in tumor-adjacent and tumor-blood pairs versus tumor region pairs. No more than about 8-24% of top clones could be seen in all five tumor regions.

Production of TCR beta cDNA used roughly 500 ng total RNA together with a constant-region primer. Libraries covering TCR beta were generated through three nested multiplex PCR rounds (using a slightly modified ARM-PCR). Primers for the first two PCR rounds were TRBV1-TRBV30 forward primers and a C-beta reverse primer (approximately 10 cycles per round). TCRdb independently ran MiXCR on the multiplex PCR reads; one entry per CDR3 protein. The data hold about 190,000 distinct CDR3 sequences, with just under 85% observed a single time. CDR1 MNHNS and CDR2 SASEGT come from the germline V gene. The CDR3 is 15 amino acids. Joint extraction of RNA and DNA used roughly 18-34 mg of bulk tissue that was unsorted. This clonotype appeared a few times. Its matching antigen is unknown.

The sequence derives from a man in his forties with primary liver carcinoma and hepatitis B virus infection. The chain links TRBV6-1 to TRBJ2-1; 9 nucleotides line up with TRBD1. Sequencing used tumor tissue from primary liver carcinoma. CDR3 coding DNA: TGTGTCAGTAGTGAGACAGGGGGTATGTACAATGAGCAGTTCTTC. Its protein is CVSSETGGMYNEQFF.